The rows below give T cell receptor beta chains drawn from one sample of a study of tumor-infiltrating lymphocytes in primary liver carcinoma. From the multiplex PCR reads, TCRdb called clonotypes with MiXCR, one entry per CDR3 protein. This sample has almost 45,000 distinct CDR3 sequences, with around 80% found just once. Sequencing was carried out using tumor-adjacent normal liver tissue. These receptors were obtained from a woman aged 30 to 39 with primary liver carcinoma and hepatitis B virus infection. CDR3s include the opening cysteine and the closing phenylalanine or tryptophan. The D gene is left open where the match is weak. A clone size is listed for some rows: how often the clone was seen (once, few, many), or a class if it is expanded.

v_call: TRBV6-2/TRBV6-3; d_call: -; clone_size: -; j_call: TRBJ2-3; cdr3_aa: CAGSYSITRDTILF; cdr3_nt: TGTGCCGGCAGTTACTCGATCACTCGGGACACTATTCTTTTT
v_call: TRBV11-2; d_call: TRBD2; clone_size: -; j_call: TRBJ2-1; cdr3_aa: CANSTSLAGGYNEQFF; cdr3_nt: TGTGCCAATAGCACCTCACTAGCGGGAGGATACAATGAGCAGTTCTTC
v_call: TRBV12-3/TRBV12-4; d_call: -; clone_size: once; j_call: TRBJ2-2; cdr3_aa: CASCLGVATGELFF; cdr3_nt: TGTGCCAGCTGTTTGGGGGTAGCCACCGGGGAGCTGTTTTTT
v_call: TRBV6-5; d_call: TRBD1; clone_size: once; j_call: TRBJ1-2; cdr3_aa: CASSYSGQGSGYAF; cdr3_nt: TGCGCCAGCAGTTATAGCGGACAGGGCAGCGGCTACGCCTTC
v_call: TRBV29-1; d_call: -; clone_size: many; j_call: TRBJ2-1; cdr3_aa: CSAAPTVVNEQFF; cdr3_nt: TGCAGCGCCGCGCCGACTGTAGTAAATGAGCAGTTCTTC
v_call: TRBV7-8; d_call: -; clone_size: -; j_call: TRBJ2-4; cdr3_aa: CTSSPLSVINIQYF; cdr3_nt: TGTACCAGCAGCCCCCTAAGTGTCATAAACATTCAGTACTTC
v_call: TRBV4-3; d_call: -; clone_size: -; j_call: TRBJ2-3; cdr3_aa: CASRQSVWLGVPNDTQYF; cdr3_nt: TGCGCCAGCAGGCAGTCGGTCTGGCTGGGTGTTCCCAATGATACGCAGTATTTT
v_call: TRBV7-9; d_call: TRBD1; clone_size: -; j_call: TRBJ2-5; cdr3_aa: CDSSSRTGMETQYF; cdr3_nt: TGTGACAGCAGCTCCCGGACAGGGATGGAGACCCAGTACTTC
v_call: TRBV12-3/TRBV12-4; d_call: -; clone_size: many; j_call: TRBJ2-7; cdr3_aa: CASGFRASSYEQYF; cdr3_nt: TGTGCCAGCGGGTTTCGAGCGAGCTCCTACGAGCAGTACTTC
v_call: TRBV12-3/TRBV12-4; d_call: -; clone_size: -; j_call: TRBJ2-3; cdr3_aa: CASNLFEWSIDTQYF; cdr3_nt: TGTGCCAGCAACCTCTTTGAATGGAGCATAGATACGCAGTATTTT
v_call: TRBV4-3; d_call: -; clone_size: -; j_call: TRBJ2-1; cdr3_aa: CASSHTELVDEQFF; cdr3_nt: TGCGCCAGCAGTCACACAGAATTGGTCGATGAGCAGTTCTTC
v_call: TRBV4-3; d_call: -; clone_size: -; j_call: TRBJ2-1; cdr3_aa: CSSSQDAGIPYNEQFF; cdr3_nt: TGCTCCAGCAGCCAAGATGCGGGTATCCCCTACAATGAGCAGTTCTTC
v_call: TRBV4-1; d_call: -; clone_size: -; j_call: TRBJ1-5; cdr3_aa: CVSSQDDRVREPQHF; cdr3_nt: TGCGTCAGCAGCCAAGATGACAGAGTCAGGGAGCCCCAGCATTTT
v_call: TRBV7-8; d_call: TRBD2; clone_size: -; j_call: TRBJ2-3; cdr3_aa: CASSLPRGSGRASDTQFF; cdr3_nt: TGTGCCAGCAGCCTCCCGCGGGGGAGCGGGAGGGCCTCAGATACGCAATTTTTT
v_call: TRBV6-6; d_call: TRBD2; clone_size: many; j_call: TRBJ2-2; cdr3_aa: CASSYNPESGSFPNTGELFF; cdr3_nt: TGTGCCAGCAGTTACAACCCCGAGAGCGGGAGTTTCCCGAACACCGGGGAGCTGTTTTTT
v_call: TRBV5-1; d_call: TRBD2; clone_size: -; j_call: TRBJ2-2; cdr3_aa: CASSPGLAGGLNTVELFF; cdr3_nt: TGCGCCAGCAGTCCGGGACTAGCGGGAGGTTTGAACACCGTGGAGCTGTTTTTT
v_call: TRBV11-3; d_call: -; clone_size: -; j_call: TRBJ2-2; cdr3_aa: CASSSTGTGGLFF; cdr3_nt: TGCGCCAGCAGCTCCACAGGGACCGGTGGGCTGTTTTTT
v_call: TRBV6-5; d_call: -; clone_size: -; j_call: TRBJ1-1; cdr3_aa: CASSCTASGNSEAFF; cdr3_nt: TGTGCCAGTAGTTGCACGGCGTCAGGGAACTCGGAAGCTTTCTTT
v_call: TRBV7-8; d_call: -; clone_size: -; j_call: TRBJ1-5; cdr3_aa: CASSLGAGEPGDTQHF; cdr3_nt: TGTGCCAGCAGCTTAGGAGCGGGAGAGCCTGGTGATACCCAGCATTTT
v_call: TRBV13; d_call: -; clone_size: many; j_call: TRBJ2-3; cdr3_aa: CASSLGLTDTQYF; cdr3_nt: TGTGCCAGCAGCTTGGGTTTAACAGATACGCAGTATTTT
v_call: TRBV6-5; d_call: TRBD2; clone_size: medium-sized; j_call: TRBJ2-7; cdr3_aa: CASSFAGTSGSSYEQYF; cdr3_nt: TGTGCCAGCAGCTTCGCCGGGACTAGCGGGAGCTCCTACGAGCAGTACTTC
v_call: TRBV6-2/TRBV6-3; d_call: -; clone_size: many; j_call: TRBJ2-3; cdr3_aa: CASSYLAWTDTQYF; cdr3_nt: TGTGCCAGCAGTTACCTAGCGTGGACAGATACGCAGTATTTT
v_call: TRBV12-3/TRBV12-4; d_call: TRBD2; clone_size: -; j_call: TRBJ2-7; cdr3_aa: CASKRMGGPREQYF; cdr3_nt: TGTGCCAGCAAGAGAATGGGAGGGCCCCGAGAGCAGTACTTC
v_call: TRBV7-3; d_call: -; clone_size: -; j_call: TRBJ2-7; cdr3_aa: CASSPMGGPTIEQYF; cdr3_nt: TGTGCCAGCAGCCCAATGGGAGGCCCCACCATCGAGCAGTACTTC
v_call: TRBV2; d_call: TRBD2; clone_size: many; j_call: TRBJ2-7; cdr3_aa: CASSEATSSDYEQYF; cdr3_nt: TGTGCCAGCAGTGAGGCGACTAGCAGCGACTACGAGCAGTACTTC
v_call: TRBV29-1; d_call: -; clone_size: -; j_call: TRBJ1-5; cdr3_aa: CNVGGPSSQPQHF; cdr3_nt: TGCAACGTTGGGGGACCCAGCAGCCAGCCCCAGCATTTT
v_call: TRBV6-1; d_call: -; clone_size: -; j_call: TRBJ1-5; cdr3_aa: CANSLVGSNQPQHF; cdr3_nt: TGTGCCAACAGCTTGGTGGGGAGCAATCAGCCCCAGCATTTT
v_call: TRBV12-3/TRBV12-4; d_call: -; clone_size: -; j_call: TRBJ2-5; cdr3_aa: CARIIYPGSEETQYF; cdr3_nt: TGTGCCAGGATCATCTACCCCGGGAGCGAAGAGACCCAGTATTTC
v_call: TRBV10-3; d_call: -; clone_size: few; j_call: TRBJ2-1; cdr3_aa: CAIRESMSGPYNEQFF; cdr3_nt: TGTGCCATCAGAGAGTCGATGAGCGGACCCTACAATGAGCAGTTCTTC
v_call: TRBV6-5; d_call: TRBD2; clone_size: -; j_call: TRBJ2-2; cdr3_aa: CASSYGLAPDTGELLF; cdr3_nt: TGTGCCAGCAGTTATGGACTAGCGCCGGACACCGGGGAGCTGTTGTTT
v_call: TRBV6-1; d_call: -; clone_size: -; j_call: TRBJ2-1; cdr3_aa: CTSSEGGLEMDEQFF; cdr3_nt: TGTACCAGCAGTGAGGGTGGACTCGAAATGGATGAGCAGTTCTTC
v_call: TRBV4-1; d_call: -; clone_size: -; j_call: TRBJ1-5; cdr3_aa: CASSQSPQGRNQPQHF; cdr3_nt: TGCGCCAGTAGCCAATCCCCACAGGGCCGCAATCAGCCCCAGCATTTT
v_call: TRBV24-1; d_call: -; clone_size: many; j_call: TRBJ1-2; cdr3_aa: CATSDRAGGYTF; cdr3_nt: TGTGCCACCAGTGATCGCGCGGGGGGCTACACCTTC
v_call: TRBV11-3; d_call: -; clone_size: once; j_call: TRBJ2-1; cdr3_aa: CAGNLDGSNEQFF; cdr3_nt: TGTGCCGGTAACTTAGACGGGAGCAATGAGCAGTTCTTC